This T cell receptor (beta chain) emerged from a study of technical replicates of blood from a handful of donors. The CDR3 contains 14 residues. Per the germline V gene, CDR1 is MNHNS and CDR2 is SASEGT. The germline V and J ends were trimmed by 8 bases and 2 bases, with 14 bases remaining between them. Using immunoSEQ multiplex PCR, the repertoire was profiled, and TCRdb retains in-frame clones only, with some absent. The sample consists of about 83,000 clones, around nine tenths of them appearing once. Sequencing input: T cells isolated from PBMCs. The origin of this receptor is a human donor in good health. This rearrangement joins TRBV6-1 to TRBJ2-3; perhaps TRBD2 as D (5 bases). The CDR3 reads CASASSTTTDTQYF. The DNA for the CDR3 is TGTGCCAGCGCGTCTAGCACCACCACAGATACGCAGTATTTT.